Listed here are 25 T cell receptor beta chains from one sample, sequenced in a study of CXCR3-negative and CXCR3-positive naive CD8 T cells. Study-level results: Higher TRB CDR3 hydrophobicity marked CXCR3-positive naive cells relative to CXCR3-negative naive cells.

Libraries were UMI-labeled 5' RACE TRB cDNA. Following a re-call of the 5' RACE reads, TCRdb has one entry per CDR3 protein and lacks DNA. The listing records some 130,000 distinct CDR3 sequences. The antigens of these receptors remain unknown. The sample comprised naive CXCR3+ CD8+ T cells from blood. Subset given: CD45RO-CCR7+CD27+CD95- naive CD8+ T cells expressing CXCR3 (TNR3+). All receptors derive from a human donor in good health. Some clones in this sample may be carry-over from other donors' samples.

The rearrangement links TRBV6-6 to TRBJ2-7. Per germline, CDR1 MNHNY and CDR2 SVGAGI (reference sequence). This CDR3 region has 13 residues. CDR3: CASSTQQTYEQYF.

The chain joins TRBV28 to TRBJ2-3; the D call of TRBD2 rests on TCRdb alone, since no DNA is present to check it. CDR1 is MDHEN and CDR2 is SYDVKM in the germline V gene. CDR3 size: 19 residues. This CDR3 reads CASSLVWGTSGASTDTQYF. The complete variable domain, with remaining parts taken from reference TRBV28 and TRBJ2-3, reads DVKVTQSSRYLVKRTGEKVFLECVQDMDHENMFWYRQDPGLGLRLIYFSYDVKMKEKGDIPEGYSVSREKKERFSLILESASTNQTSMYLCASSLVWGTSGASTDTQYFGPGTRLTVL.

The chain is built from TRBV7-9 and TRBJ2-3; TCRdb reports TRBD1, a call that lacks DNA to check it against. Per the germline V gene, CDR1 is SEHNR and CDR2 is FQNEAQ (reference sequence). The CDR3 totals 15 residues. The CDR3: CASSLISGDTDTQYF.

The V and J genes are TRBV10-2 and TRBJ2-7; the D call of TRBD2 rests on TCRdb alone, since no DNA is present to check it. The CDR3 runs to 15 residues. In germline, CDR1 is WSHSY, CDR2 SAAADI. This chain's CDR3 is CASTQGLAGAYEQYF.

The chain carries TRBV29-1 and TRBJ2-1; TCRdb's assignment of TRBD2 cannot be checked, as there is no DNA. The CDR3 spans 13 residues. Germline CDR1 is SQVTM and CDR2 is ANQGSEA. The CDR3 protein is CSAPSGSRNEQFF.

The chain uses TRBV6-2 or TRBV6-3 and TRBJ2-3. The CDR3 covers 15 residues. Germline values: CDR1 MNHEY, CDR2 SVGEGT. The chain's CDR3 is CASSPSGSSTDTQYF.

The chain carries TRBV29-1 and TRBJ2-1; no DNA is available, so the TRBD1 call from TCRdb remains unchecked. Germline CDR1 reads SQVTM; CDR2 reads ANQGSEA. The CDR3 is 15 residues long. This CDR3 reads CSVEEAPLGYNEQFF.

This rearrangement joins TRBV5-1 to TRBJ2-7. Germline CDR1 is SGHRS and CDR2 is YFSETQ. This CDR3 is built from 13 residues. CDR3 in amino acids: CASSLDWNYEQYF. The entire variable domain, with the rest obtained from reference TRBV5-1 and TRBJ2-7, is as follows: KAGVTQTPRYLIKTRGQQVTLSCSPISGHRSVSWYQQTPGQGLQFLFEYFSETQRNKGNFPGRFSGRQFSNSRSEMNVSTLELGDSALYLCASSLDWNYEQYFGPGTRLTVT.

The rearrangement uses TRBV28 and TRBJ2-2; TCRdb picks TRBD1, but there is no DNA to check that call. In germline, CDR1 is MDHEN, CDR2 SYDVKM. The CDR3 totals 17 residues. This CDR3 is CASSLLPPNTNTGELFF.

The V and J genes are TRBV15 and TRBJ2-1; as DNA is missing, the TRBD1 call by TCRdb cannot be tested. The CDR3 is made up of 15 amino acids. Germline CDR1 LNHNV, CDR2 YYDKDF (reference sequence). The CDR3 loop is CATSSQTGSYNEQFF.

The rearrangement joins TRBV20-1 to TRBJ2-1; TCRdb names TRBD1, which stays unverified in the absence of DNA. The CDR3 has 14 amino acids. The germline V gene encodes CDR1 DFQATT and CDR2 SNEGSKA (reference sequence). Here the CDR3 reads CSASEPREANEQFF.

The chain recombines TRBV29-1 with TRBJ1-6. The germline gives CDR1 SQVTM, CDR2 ANQGSEA. This CDR3 comprises 11 residues. The chain's CDR3 is CSVGTNSPLHF.

The rearrangement joins TRBV2 to TRBJ2-5; TCRdb's assignment of TRBD1 cannot be checked, as there is no DNA. The CDR3 spans 16 residues. In germline, CDR1 is SNHLY, CDR2 FYNNEI. The CDR3 spells CASSNPWTGAQETQYF.

The chain joins TRBV6-5 to TRBJ2-5; TCRdb proposes TRBD2, but this gene call is untestable without DNA. The CDR3 spans 14 residues. Germline-derived CDR1 and CDR2 are MNHEY and SVGAGI. CDR3 in amino acids: CAIGDPAGGETQYF.

The V and J genes are TRBV28 and TRBJ1-1. Germline V gene data show CDR1 as MDHEN and CDR2 as SYDVKM. The CDR3 length is 15 residues. The CDR3 here is CASTWYRQSNTEAFF.

The V gene is TRBV29-1, the J gene TRBJ2-1. Germline values: CDR1 SQVTM, CDR2 ANQGSEA. The CDR3 consists of 14 residues. This CDR3 is CSVDGYRSYNEQFF.

The CDR3 reads CSATKTGRSTDTQYF. This rearrangement joins TRBV20-1 to TRBJ2-3; TCRdb lists TRBD2, though no DNA is available to test this call. Germline V CDR1 and CDR2: DFQATT, SNEGSKA (reference sequence). CDR3 length equals 15 residues.

J is TRBJ2-2 and V is TRBV2; the TRBD1 assignment by TCRdb is unverifiable without DNA. This CDR3 contains 16 residues. Germline CDR1 and CDR2: SNHLY and FYNNEI. The CDR3 sequence is CASSHSGTGNTGELFF.

V is TRBV15 and J is TRBJ2-1; the TCRdb D gene call, TRBD2, has no DNA to confirm it. The CDR3 covers 20 residues. Germline values: CDR1 LNHNV, CDR2 YYDKDF (reference sequence). This CDR3 reads CATSRYLLMGLADSYNEQFF.

The chain's CDR3 is CASSETYEQYF. V is TRBV25-1 and J is TRBJ2-7. This CDR3 has 11 amino acids. Per germline, CDR1 MGHDK and CDR2 SYGVNS.

The V gene is TRBV13, the J gene TRBJ2-1; as DNA is missing, the TRBD1 call by TCRdb cannot be tested. The CDR3 has 16 residues. In germline, CDR1 is PRHDT, CDR2 FYEKMQ (reference sequence). The CDR3 is CASSSQGHFSYNEQFF.

The chain is built from TRBV28 and TRBJ1-4; TCRdb gives TRBD1 as the D gene, but with no DNA this cannot be confirmed. From germline, CDR1 is MDHEN and CDR2 SYDVKM. The CDR3 extends over 16 amino acids. The chain's CDR3 is CASSPSGQLYTGKLFF.

This rearrangement joins TRBV6-2 or TRBV6-3 to TRBJ2-7; TCRdb lists TRBD2, though no DNA is available to test this call. CDR1 MNHEY and CDR2 SVGEGT come from the germline V gene. The CDR3 spans 19 residues. The CDR3 reads CASSYGVDLVFPKGYEQYF.

This rearrangement joins TRBV20-1 to TRBJ2-1; lacking DNA, the TRBD1 call made by TCRdb goes unchecked. Per the germline V gene, CDR1 is DFQATT and CDR2 is SNEGSKA (reference sequence). This CDR3 is 13 amino acids long. This chain's CDR3 is CSAPLAGLNEQFF.

This rearrangement joins TRBV5-5 to TRBJ2-2; TCRdb designates TRBD1, a call that cannot be tested without DNA. The CDR3 sequence is 17 residues long. Looked up from germline, CDR1 is SGHKS and CDR2 is YYEKEE (reference sequence). The CDR3 here is CASSLDGTGGDTGELFF.